This T cell receptor beta chain emerged from a study of OX40 agonist ivuxolimab in advanced cancers. In terms of the full investigation: Ivuxolimab was an agonistic, fully human IgG2 monoclonal antibody directed against OX40 (CD134), a costimulatory receptor. Intravenous ivuxolimab was administered to patients every 2 weeks at six dose levels: 0.01, 0.1, 0.3, 1.5, 3 and 10 mg/kg. Among the 50 to 55 dose-escalation patients, around 19 had hepatocellular carcinoma, around 15 melanoma, 9 renal cell carcinoma and 9 head and neck cancer. The dose-escalation cohort was 82.7% male with a mean age of around 62 years, ranging from 23 to 79. Patients were allowed to have had prior anti-PD-1, anti-PD-L1 or anti-CTLA-4 therapy, and 30% to 40% of the dose-escalation patients had been treated with checkpoint inhibitors. Partial responses occurred in three dose-escalation patients, of whom one had hepatocellular carcinoma and two had cutaneous melanoma. The point of sequencing TCRbeta in the periphery was to test whether ivuxolimab changed TCR sequence diversity and drove clonal T-cell expansion. The monotherapy dose-escalation portion (N of about 50 patients) of the phase I ivuxolimab trial is reported in the paper. Results and caveats for the whole study, not just this receptor: Low levels of normalized T-cell clonal expansion were also shown by some nonresponding patients. At doses of 0.1 to 3.0 mg/kg, clonal expansion of both CD4+ and CD8+ blood T cells was observed from baseline to week 6. After ivuxolimab, CD8+ T cells had more expanded clones than CD4+ T cells on average. The antigen specificity of the clonally expanded peripheral T cells was not determined. In the 0.1-3.0 mg/kg groups, partial responders were among the patients with the lowest normalized peripheral clonal expansion, particularly in CD8+ T cells.

Comments on this clone: It lacks a known antigen. Base qualities are not provided; no much larger clone lies one nucleotide away. This same CDR3 is encoded by further DNA sequences in the sample.

The trial excluded patients who had a history of autoimmune disease or were on systemic immunosuppression. Peripheral blood for TCR sequencing was collected from all dose cohorts at baseline, on cycle 4 day 1, and on cycle 7 day 1. Samples came from an open-label, multicenter, first-in-human phase I dose-escalation trial of ivuxolimab. Adults with locally advanced or metastatic head and neck squamous cell, hepatocellular, melanoma or renal cell carcinoma were enrolled in the trial. Before TCR sequencing, CD4+ T cells and CD8+ T cells were sorted from peripheral blood as separate populations. The CDR3 spans 15 residues, from the cysteine through the phenylalanine. CDR3 DNA is the only sequence kept; it has 45 bases, read in frame from the first base. CDR1 and CDR2, per the germline V gene, are SGDLS and YYNGEE. Cut back by 0 bases and 4 bases, the V and J ends lie 11 bases apart. Genomic DNA was isolated from the sorted cells so that the TCRbeta CDR3 region could be sequenced. The immunoSEQ Assay was used to sequence the TCRbeta CDR3 regions. Sourced from immuneACCESS, this table was stored by TCRdb with only in-frame sequences that have V and J called. A share of the clones is absent; for the studies checked, an unresolved V gene accounts for under half, and the remainder has no known explanation. The sample records 65,000 to 70,000 clones, around 73% of which are singletons. The ten largest clonotypes hold 1.5% to 2% of the sample.

The sample here was CD4+ or CD8+ T cells sorted from blood, taken in a trial of the OX40 agonist ivuxolimab. This clonotype originated in an adult with an advanced solid tumor such as melanoma, head and neck, liver or kidney cancer. This sequence uses TRBV9 and TRBJ1-5, with no confident D gene call. The DNA sequence is TGTGCCAGCAGCGTAGGTAAAGGTTTAAATCAGCCCCAGCATTTT. Its protein is CASSVGKGLNQPQHF.